This T cell receptor (beta chain) was recovered during a study of Graves' ophthalmopathy and Graves' hyperthyroidism. Study summary: Ahead of any treatment, peripheral blood was obtained at the initial diagnosis.

Exclusion criteria comprised other autoimmune diseases, uncontrolled infections, pregnancy or lactation in patients. Reliance was placed on clinical symptoms, serum thyroxine, TRAb, thyroid ultrasound and orbital computed tomography for diagnosis. PBMCs originated in about 10 ml of fresh peripheral blood. Germline trimming cut 3 bases from V and 5 bases from J; bases unmatched to any gene: 7. This CDR3 contains 15 residues. CDR1 and CDR2 (germline): SGHRS, YFSETQ. The sequenced template was RNA, covering the TCR beta CDR3 region. Second-round multiplex PCR came after a first-round RT-PCR that employed HTBI primers. TCRdb recomputed calls from the multiplex PCR reads with MiXCR, one row per CDR3 protein. The sample lists over 450,000 distinct CDR3 sequences, roughly an eighth occurring once. The sample holds many counts of this clonotype.

This chain uses TRBV5-1 with TRBJ2-5; 10 bases fit TRBD2. This TCR was sampled from a woman in her 30s with Graves' ophthalmopathy. The sequencing input was blood. CDR3: CASSWTSGGSETQYF. The CDR3 DNA reads TGCGCCAGCAGCTGGACTAGCGGAGGGAGCGAGACCCAGTACTTC.